These 22 T cell receptor beta chains were all obtained from the same sample, sequenced in a study of T cell changes during pregnancy in multiple sclerosis. TCRdb's copy holds only in-frame clones and misses some; the assay was immunoSEQ multiplex PCR. The sample shows tens of thousands of clones, 80% to 90% of them seen only once. This specimen consisted of CD4+ T cells from peripheral blood mononuclear cells, obtained in the first trimester of pregnancy. Receptors were obtained from a female donor with multiple sclerosis, enrolled in a pregnancy study.

J is TRBJ2-7 and V is TRBV28, with 8 bases aligning to TRBD2. V trimming: 4 bases; J trimming: 0 bases; junction bases outside the gene matches: 14. CDR1 MDHEN and CDR2 SYDVKM come from the germline V gene. This CDR3 has 18 amino acids. In nucleotides, the CDR3 is TGTGCCAGCAGTTCTTTAGCGGGAATCCCCCTTAGCTCCTACGAGCAGTACTTC. Translation gives CASSSLAGIPLSSYEQYF.

The J gene is TRBJ1-5, the V gene TRBV27; the match to TRBD1 covers 7 bases. The V gene end was trimmed by 3 bases and the J gene end by 4 bases; junction bases not matched to a gene: 6. The length of the CDR3 is 15 residues. The germline gives CDR1 MNHEY, CDR2 SMNVEV (reference sequence). The CDR3: CASSLGTELNQPQHF. The CDR3 region has the DNA TGTGCCAGCAGTTTGGGGACAGAGTTAAATCAGCCCCAGCATTTT.

The V call is TRBV5-8, the J call TRBJ1-1; D gene uncertain. This CDR3 contains 14 residues. The germline V gene encodes CDR1 SGHTS and CDR2 YDEGEE. With 4 bases removed from V and 7 bases from J, the gap between germline ends came to 17 bases. Written as DNA, the CDR3 is TGTGCCAGCAGCCACTCGGGAAATAGGAATGAAGCTTTCTTT. Translation: CASSHSGNRNEAFF.

This clone was seen once. The V and J genes are TRBV29-1 and TRBJ2-7; 11 bases map to TRBD1. Germline CDR1 reads SQVTM; CDR2 reads ANQGSEA. This CDR3 region has 15 residues. With V trimmed by 0 bases and J by 5 bases, 6 bases remained unmatched. CDR3 DNA: TGCAGCGTTGAAGATGAGGACAGGGGGCGAAACGAGCAGTACTTC. This gives the protein CSVEDEDRGRNEQYF.

V and J are TRBV12-5 and TRBJ1-3; D may be TRBD1 (6 bases). V dropped 4 bases and J dropped 2 bases, with 18 bases sitting between them. Per germline, CDR1 LGHNT and CDR2 FRNRAP. The CDR3 runs 17 residues. CDR3 coding DNA: TGTGCTAGTGGTTCGGTCGTCTCACGGGACACTGGAAACACCATATATTTT. Translated: CASGSVVSRDTGNTIYF.

This clone was seen only a few times. CDR3 DNA sequence: TGTGCTAGTGGTTCAAGAGTGGGCCAGCCCCAGCATTTT. Protein sequence: CASGSRVGQPQHF. This sequence joins TRBV12-5 and TRBJ1-5; D call uncertain. The CDR3 length is 13 residues. The V gene's germline CDR1 is LGHNT and CDR2 FRNRAP. V was shortened by 4 bases and J by 7 bases, with 11 bases between the two germline ends.

The rearrangement uses TRBV30 and TRBJ1-4; no reliable D call. This CDR3 comprises 14 residues. Germline V gene lookup returns CDR1 GTSNPN and CDR2 SVGIG (reference sequence). V lost 4 bases to trimming and J lost 8 bases, with 17 bases between them. The CDR3: CAWTPSLWEEKLFF. The CDR3, as DNA: TGTGCCTGGACCCCAAGTTTATGGGAGGAAAAACTGTTTTTT.

CDR3 residues: CASSHAGTANYEQYF. In DNA form, the CDR3 reads TGTGCCAGCAGCCACGCCGGGACAGCGAACTACGAGCAGTACTTC. J is TRBJ2-7 and V is TRBV5-5, with 7 bases aligning to TRBD1. Germline V gene data show CDR1 as SGHKS and CDR2 as YYEKEE (reference sequence). The CDR3 is made up of 15 amino acids. The V segment lost 4 bases and the J segment 3 bases; nucleotides outside the gene matches: 10.

V is TRBV19 and J is TRBJ2-3, with 10 nucleotides matching TRBD2. Germline CDR1 reads LNHDA; CDR2 reads SQIVND (reference sequence). The CDR3 extends over 16 amino acids. V lost 5 bases and J lost 4; bases outside the gene matches: 9. The CDR3 loop is CASSLQAGGRADTQYF. In DNA, the CDR3 is TGTGCCAGTAGTCTACAAGCGGGAGGGCGGGCAGATACGCAGTATTTT.

The rearrangement links TRBV18 to TRBJ1-1, with 10 bases that match TRBD1. V was pared by 6 bases and J by 6 bases, with 7 bases of the junction left unmatched. Germline V CDR1 and CDR2: KGHSH, LQKENI. CDR3 size: 14 residues. DNA of the CDR3: TGTGCCAGCTCGCGGACAGGGGGATTAGCTGAAGCTTTCTTT. It codes for CASSRTGGLAEAFF.

This chain connects TRBV11-2 to TRBJ2-5, with 13 bases matching TRBD2. Germline assignment: CDR1 SGHAT and CDR2 FQNNGV. Trimming removed 0 bases from V and 0 bases from J; junction bases left unmatched: 10. CDR3 length: 20 amino acids. CDR3 nucleotides: TGTGCCAGCAGCTTAGAGAGGGGACTAGCGGGGCGGAAAAACCAAGAGACCCAGTACTTC. Amino acid sequence: CASSLERGLAGRKNQETQYF. Complete variable domain (other parts from reference TRBV11-2 and TRBJ2-5): EAGVAQSPRYKIIEKRQSVAFWCNPISGHATLYWYQQILGQGPKLLIQFQNNGVVDDSQLPKDRFSAERLKGVDSTLKIQPAKLEDSAVYLCASSLERGLAGRKNQETQYFGPGTRLLVL.

This clone has more than one count but fewer than ten. The chain couples TRBV6-5 to TRBJ1-1; D is perhaps TRBD1 (6 bases). Germline assignment: CDR1 MNHEY and CDR2 SVGAGI. This CDR3 is built from 15 residues. V was clipped by 6 bases and J by 0 bases, with 14 bases between them. The CDR3 here is CASRAQGSMNTEAFF. The CDR3 region has the DNA TGTGCCAGCAGGGCACAGGGATCCATGAACACTGAAGCTTTCTTT.

CDR3 loop: CASSYYDGRAEQYF. The CDR3 region has the DNA TGTGCCAGCAGTTACTACGACGGGAGGGCCGAGCAGTACTTC. This chain connects TRBV6-5 to TRBJ2-7; 8 nucleotides match TRBD2. J gave up 6 bases and V 1 base, and 5 bases lay outside the gene matches. The CDR3 totals 14 residues. Germline CDR1 and CDR2: MNHEY and SVGAGI.

The rearrangement joins TRBV30 to TRBJ2-7; TRBD2 matches at 13 bases. V lost 0 bases to trimming and J lost 3 bases; unmatched junction nucleotides: 11. Germline CDR1 and CDR2: GTSNPN and SVGIG (reference sequence). CDR3 size: 18 residues. In DNA, the CDR3 is TGTGCCTGGAGTGTACTTAGAGGAGGACTAGCGGGAGACTACGAGCAGTACTTC. This gives the protein CAWSVLRGGLAGDYEQYF.

This sequence joins TRBV7-2 and TRBJ1-5, with 8 bases matching TRBD1. Germline V CDR1 and CDR2: SGHTA, FQGNSA. There are 17 residues in the CDR3. The trim removed 1 base at V and 1 base at J, leaving 6 bases unmatched. This chain's CDR3 is CASSLGQGAWSNQPQHF. CDR3 sequence (DNA): TGTGCCAGCAGCTTAGGCCAGGGGGCTTGGAGCAATCAGCCCCAGCATTTT.

The V call is TRBV7-2, the J call TRBJ2-7; D not certain. From germline, CDR1 is SGHTA and CDR2 FQGNSA. V was trimmed by 1 base and J by 2 bases, leaving 12 bases between them. The length of the CDR3 is 15 residues. The CDR3 sequence: CASSLGFGPAYEQYF. CDR3 in DNA: TGTGCCAGCAGCTTAGGTTTCGGTCCGGCCTACGAGCAGTACTTC.

J is TRBJ2-7 and V is TRBV5-1; D is undetermined. With 1 base removed from V and 2 bases from J, the gap between germline ends came to 10 bases. Germline CDR1 SGHRS, CDR2 YFSETQ. CDR3 length equals 14 residues. The CDR3 spells CASSLSEPTYEQYF. For the CDR3, the DNA is TGCGCCAGCAGCTTGTCTGAGCCAACCTACGAGCAGTACTTC.

This clone was seen a few times. The chain carries TRBV5-1 and TRBJ1-1; D not resolved. Deletions cut 5 bases from V and 1 base from J, with 12 bases between. The CDR3 totals 14 residues. The germline gives CDR1 SGHRS, CDR2 YFSETQ. CDR3 protein: CASSSGEANTEAFF. The CDR3 DNA is TGCGCCAGCAGTTCTGGGGAGGCGAACACTGAAGCTTTCTTT.

The chain couples TRBV4-1 to TRBJ2-2, with 11 bases matching TRBD1. Trimming at V came to 3 bases and at J to 3 bases, leaving 3 bases not matched to a gene. Per germline, CDR1 MGHRA and CDR2 YSYEKL. The CDR3 length is 16 residues. CDR3 coding DNA: TGCGCCAGCAGCCAGGGACAGGGGGTTCACACCGGGGAGCTGTTTTTT. Translated: CASSQGQGVHTGELFF.

This clone was detected once. The chain joins TRBV30 to TRBJ2-2; 13 bases are a match to TRBD2. The CDR3 length is 15 residues. The germline CDR1 and CDR2 sequences are GTSNPN and SVGIG (reference sequence). V lost 8 bases and J lost 7; bases outside the gene matches: 10. CDR3 bases: TGTGCCGGTCCGGGACTAGCGGGGTTTCTCGGGGAGCTGTTTTTT. It translates to CAGPGLAGFLGELFF.

This clone was seen more than once but under ten times. The chain combines TRBV5-8 with TRBJ2-5, with TRBD1 matching 8 bases. V shed 3 bases, J shed 2 bases, and the junction held 6 bases outside the gene matches. This CDR3 region has 15 residues. Germline-derived CDR1 and CDR2 are SGHTS and YDEGEE. CDR3 residues: CASSSGQGGQETQYF. In DNA, the CDR3 is TGTGCCAGCAGCTCCGGACAGGGTGGACAAGAGACCCAGTACTTC.

The chain employs TRBV27 and TRBJ1-2, with TRBD1 matching 8 bases. Germline V gives CDR1 MNHEY, CDR2 SMNVEV (reference sequence). The CDR3 is 15 residues long. Losses at the gene ends were 5 bases for V and 2 bases for J; bases not matched to a gene: 7. This CDR3 reads CASSRRTGINYGYTF. The CDR3 DNA sequence: TGTGCCAGCAGTCGCCGGACAGGGATAAACTATGGCTACACCTTC.